The clone carrying this T cell receptor beta chain was observed many times. The sample is drawn from a study of neurological immune-mediated disorders. Study details: The roughly 34 patients with multiple sclerosis comprised about 31 relapsing-remitting cases and 3 secondary progressive cases.

The CDR3 runs to 13 residues. Trimming stripped 4 bases from V and 6 bases from J, with 11 bases between. Germline V gene data show CDR1 as SGHDT and CDR2 as YYEEEE. TCRdb used MiXCR to reprocess the 5' RACE reads, holding one entry per CDR3 protein. The data hold approximately 100,000 distinct CDR3 sequences, with around 3.5% observed a single time. The gene calls are TRBV5-6 and TRBJ2-1; no firm D call. The sample taken for sequencing was PBMCs. The receptor was isolated from a woman aged 50 to 60 with multiple sclerosis. The CDR3 is CASSQSLSNEQFF. The CDR3 DNA reads TGTGCCAGCAGCCAATCTCTGAGCAATGAGCAGTTCTTC.